The 10 T cell receptor beta chains presented below share a single source sample, sequenced in a study of CD8 T cells in Susac syndrome. Roughly 0.5 to 1 ug RNA was reverse transcribed with random hexamers. TCRdb analysed the immunoSEQ multiplex PCR reads with MiXCR anew, one entry per CDR3 protein. The repertoire holds about 190,000 distinct CDR3 sequences, with approximately 95% as singletons. Material for sequencing was CD4+ T cells from PBMCs. These receptors originate from a human donor with Susac syndrome.

The gene calls are TRBV6-2 or TRBV6-3 and TRBJ2-2; D unresolved. Germline V gene data show CDR1 as MNHEY and CDR2 as SVGEGT. V lost 2 bases and J lost 7, with 8 bases in between. The CDR3 loop spans 13 amino acids. This chain's CDR3 is CASSYIAIGELFF. CDR3 nucleotides: TGTGCCAGCAGTTACATAGCCATCGGGGAGCTGTTTTTT.

This clonotype has more than one count but fewer than ten. CDR3 sequence reads: CASSFPQGSTEQYF. CDR3 bases: TGTGCCAGCAGCTTTCCACAGGGATCAACCGAGCAGTACTTC. The chain links TRBV5-4 to TRBJ2-7, with D possibly being TRBD1 (6 bases). The ends were cut back, 2 bases at V and 6 bases at J, with 15 bases in the middle. Germline-derived CDR1 and CDR2 are SGHNT and YYREEE (reference sequence). The CDR3 covers 14 residues.

V gene TRBV12-3 or TRBV12-4 combines with J gene TRBJ1-4; no clear D. CDR3 size: 14 residues. V shed 8 bases and J shed 0 bases, with 10 bases lying between them. The DNA of the CDR3 is TGTGCCAGCCGGAAGGGTCCAACTAATGAAAAACTGTTTTTT. Translated: CASRKGPTNEKLFF.

The V call is TRBV27, the J call TRBJ1-4; D ambiguous. CDR1 and CDR2 (germline): MNHEY, SMNVEV (reference sequence). Trimming stripped 6 bases from V and 3 bases from J, with 5 bases between. The CDR3 sequence is 12 residues long. The CDR3 loop is CASSRANEKLFF. CDR3 nucleotides: TGTGCCAGCAGCCGAGCTAATGAAAAACTGTTTTTT.

V and J are TRBV9 and TRBJ2-7; perhaps D is TRBD1 or TRBD2 (5 bases each). Per the germline V gene, CDR1 is SGDLS and CDR2 is YYNGEE. This CDR3 is 15 amino acids long. Trimming took 0 bases from V and 4 from J, leaving 14 bases between them. CDR3 in amino acids: CASSVGGTELYEQYF. The DNA of the CDR3 is TGTGCCAGCAGCGTAGGGGGGACGGAACTTTACGAGCAGTACTTC.

This clonotype was recorded once. The chain links TRBV19 to TRBJ1-2; possibly TRBD1 for D (6 bases). V shed 6 bases and J shed 5 bases, with 22 bases lying between them. There are 16 residues in the CDR3. Germline V CDR1 and CDR2: LNHDA, SQIVND (reference sequence). Written as DNA, the CDR3 is TGTGCCAGTAGAAATGTGGGGGCGGAGGGACGATATGGCTACACCTTC. Protein product: CASRNVGAEGRYGYTF.

This clonotype was counted a single time. This chain joins TRBV30 and TRBJ1-1; 8 nucleotides line up with TRBD1. The CDR3 contains 15 residues. V trimming: 2 bases; J trimming: 6 bases; junction bases outside the gene matches: 11. Germline lookup yields CDR1 GTSNPN and CDR2 SVGIG (reference sequence). Here the CDR3 reads CAWSPLRQGRSEAFF. CDR3 bases: TGTGCCTGGAGTCCGCTCCGACAGGGGAGGTCTGAAGCTTTCTTT.

This clonotype was seen only a few times. The genes are TRBV19 and TRBJ1-2; D gene unclear. CDR1 LNHDA and CDR2 SQIVND come from the germline V gene (reference sequence). Trimming shortened V by 4 bases and J by 2 bases, and 8 bases separated the two germline ends. This CDR3 comprises 13 residues. The CDR3, as DNA: TGTGCCAGTAGTAGGACGGTAAACTATGGCTACACCTTC. This codes for CASSRTVNYGYTF.

V usage is TRBV3-1 and J usage is TRBJ1-5; 8 bases line up with TRBD1. V was clipped by 4 bases and J by 7 bases; unmatched bases: 9. The CDR3 has 15 residues. The germline gives CDR1 LGHDT, CDR2 YNNKEL (reference sequence). The CDR3 region has the DNA TGTGCCAGCAGCCCGAGACAGGGGCGAGGACAGCCCCAGCATTTT. Translation gives CASSPRQGRGQPQHF.

The genes are TRBV6-1 and TRBJ2-3; 10 nucleotides agree with TRBD1. The CDR3 loop spans 16 amino acids. CDR1 and CDR2 (germline): MNHNS, SASEGT. After removal of 5 bases from V and 7 bases from J, the junction contained 12 bases not matched to a gene. CDR3 in amino acids: CASSKPQTGGSNTQYF. The CDR3 bases are TGTGCCAGCAGTAAACCGCAGACAGGGGGCTCAAATACGCAGTATTTT.